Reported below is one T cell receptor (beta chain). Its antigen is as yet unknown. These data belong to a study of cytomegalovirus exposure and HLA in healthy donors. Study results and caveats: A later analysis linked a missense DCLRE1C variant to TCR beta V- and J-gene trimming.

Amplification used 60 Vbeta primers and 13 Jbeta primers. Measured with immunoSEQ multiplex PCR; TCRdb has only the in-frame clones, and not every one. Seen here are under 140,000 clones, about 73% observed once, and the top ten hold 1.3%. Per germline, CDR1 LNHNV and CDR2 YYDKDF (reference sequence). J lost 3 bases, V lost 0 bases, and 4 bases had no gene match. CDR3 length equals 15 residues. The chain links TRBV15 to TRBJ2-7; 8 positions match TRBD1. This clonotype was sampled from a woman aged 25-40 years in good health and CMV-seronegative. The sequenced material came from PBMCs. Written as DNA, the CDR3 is TGTGCCACCAGCAGAGAGGGGGACAGGAACTACGAGCAGTACTTC. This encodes CATSREGDRNYEQYF.